The 23 T cell receptor beta chains reported below all come from one sample, sequenced in a study of shared clonotypes between healthy human individuals. Method: immunoSEQ multiplex PCR; TCRdb's copy keeps in-frame clones and lacks some. The sample comprises around 600,000 clones, around 97% of which are singletons, and around 0.058% rests with the top ten. Source material: naive CD4+ T cells sorted from blood. Described subset: CD45RA+ positively selected. The receptor set was obtained from a young woman in good health.

V gene TRBV18 combines with J gene TRBJ2-4, with D perhaps TRBD1 (6 bases). Germline CDR1 KGHSH, CDR2 LQKENI. The CDR3 consists of 14 residues. V was pared by 6 bases and J by 3 bases, with 12 bases between. The CDR3 reads CASSSAGDKNIQYF. The CDR3 DNA reads as TGTGCCAGCTCTTCGGCAGGGGACAAAAACATTCAGTACTTC.

The V gene is TRBV9, the J gene TRBJ1-2, with D unclear. V was shortened by 6 bases and J by 3 bases, with 15 bases between the two germline ends. CDR1 is SGDLS and CDR2 is YYNGEE in the germline V gene. The CDR3 has 14 amino acids. CDR3 DNA: TGTGCCAGCAACCGAGGATCAGGCCACTATGGCTACACCTTC. This encodes CASNRGSGHYGYTF.

The gene calls are TRBV4-1 and TRBJ1-5; 7 bases match TRBD1. V lost 5 bases, J lost 3 bases, and 7 bases stayed unmatched. The germline CDR1 and CDR2 sequences are MGHRA and YSYEKL. CDR3 length equals 15 residues. The CDR3 coding sequence is TGCGCCAGCAGCACGGGACAGAGCCCCAATCAGCCCCAGCATTTT. Translating gives CASSTGQSPNQPQHF.

V usage is TRBV28 and J usage is TRBJ2-1; no firm D call. The CDR3 runs to 14 residues. Deletions cut 2 bases from V and 2 bases from J, with 7 bases between. The germline V gene encodes CDR1 MDHEN and CDR2 SYDVKM. Here the CDR3 DNA reads TGTGCCAGCAGTTTAGCCCCAGCCTACAATGAGCAGTTCTTC. Amino acid sequence: CASSLAPAYNEQFF.

V gene TRBV28 combines with J gene TRBJ2-6; D may be TRBD1 (6 bases). Deletions cut 6 bases from V and 0 bases from J, with 18 bases between. This CDR3 is 18 amino acids long. CDR1 is MDHEN, CDR2 SYDVKM, per germline. The CDR3 here is CASRPPQGTFSGANVLTF. Written as DNA, the CDR3 is TGTGCCAGCAGGCCTCCACAGGGCACCTTCTCTGGGGCCAACGTCCTGACTTTC.

The chain combines TRBV5-4 with TRBJ1-2; D is perhaps TRBD1 (5 bases). V dropped 4 bases and J dropped 8 bases, with 18 bases sitting between them. This CDR3 has 14 amino acids. The germline CDR1 and CDR2 sequences are SGHNT and YYREEE (reference sequence). CDR3 sequence: CASSRTTGPGGYTF. In DNA form, the CDR3 reads TGTGCCAGCAGCCGGACCACAGGACCGGGCGGCTACACCTTC.

The chain uses TRBV2 and TRBJ2-1; D perhaps matches TRBD2 (5 bases). Per the germline V gene, CDR1 is SNHLY and CDR2 is FYNNEI. This CDR3 comprises 14 residues. Between the trimmed V and J ends, which lost 11 bases and 3 bases, there was a span of 17 bases. CDR3 sequence: CALLRASRYNEQFF. The CDR3 coding sequence is TGTGCCCTCCTGCGGGCTAGCCGCTACAATGAGCAGTTCTTC.

In its sample, this clone was seen once. In DNA form, the CDR3 reads TGTGCCAGCAGCTTAGCGAACAATTGGGCATCTGGCTACGAGCAGTACTTC. The encoded protein is CASSLANNWASGYEQYF. The V and J genes are TRBV11-2 and TRBJ2-7; the D is unclear. V was pared by 1 base and J by 3 bases, with 19 bases between. CDR3 length equals 17 residues. Germline-derived CDR1 and CDR2 are SGHAT and FQNNGV.

The chain recombines TRBV7-2 with TRBJ1-2, with D unclear. Trimming took off 0 bases at V and 0 bases at J, with 11 bases between the two ends. The CDR3 loop spans 16 amino acids. Germline CDR1 and CDR2: SGHTA and FQGNSA. The DNA of the CDR3 is TGTGCCAGCAGCTTAGCGTGGGGATCAGCTAACTATGGCTACACCTTC. Residues: CASSLAWGSANYGYTF. Combining the CDR3 with reference TRBV7-2 and TRBJ1-2 gives the whole variable domain GAGVSQSPSNKVTEKGKDVELRCDPISGHTALYWYRQSLGQGLEFLIYFQGNSAPDKSGLPSDRFSAERTGGSVSTLTIQRTQQEDSAVYLCASSLAWGSANYGYTFGSGTRLTVV.

CDR3 sequence: CASSSTGRGGGYTF. CDR3 nucleotides: TGTGCCAGCAGTTCGACAGGGCGCGGGGGAGGCTACACCTTC. The chain is built from TRBV6-5 and TRBJ1-2; 7 nucleotides align to TRBD1. After removal of 4 bases from V and 8 bases from J, the junction contained 10 bases not matched to a gene. CDR1 is MNHEY and CDR2 is SVGAGI in the germline V gene. The CDR3 length is 14 residues.

The chain uses TRBV6-5 and TRBJ2-1; 10 bases map to TRBD1. This CDR3 contains 15 residues. Per germline, CDR1 MNHEY and CDR2 SVGAGI. The V segment lost 5 bases and the J segment 3 bases; nucleotides outside the gene matches: 4. The CDR3 region is CASSMDRGDYNEQFF. The CDR3 bases are TGTGCCAGCAGTATGGACAGGGGGGACTACAATGAGCAGTTCTTC.

The chain carries TRBV4-2 and TRBJ1-5; no reliable D call. The germline gives CDR1 LGHNA, CDR2 YNFKEQ. This CDR3 has 18 residues. Trimming pared 5 bases from V and 2 bases from J, leaving 22 bases between. CDR3 amino acids: CASSARSVPYGGNQPQHF. Here the CDR3 DNA reads TGTGCCAGCAGCGCCCGCAGTGTTCCCTACGGAGGCAATCAGCCCCAGCATTTT.

The genes are TRBV6-1 and TRBJ2-5; 9 bases map to TRBD1. J lost 4 bases, V lost 5 bases, and 5 bases had no gene match. This CDR3 has 14 amino acids. Germline-derived CDR1 and CDR2 are MNHNS and SASEGT. CDR3 DNA: TGTGCCAGCAGTAGACAGGGGGGGCGAGAGACCCAGTACTTC. Encoded protein: CASSRQGGRETQYF.

V usage is TRBV5-1 and J usage is TRBJ2-2; the D call may be TRBD1 or TRBD2 (6 bases each). The CDR3 runs 20 residues. The ends were cut back, 0 bases at V and 0 bases at J, with 21 bases in the middle. Germline V gene sequence: CDR1 SGHRS, CDR2 YFSETQ. The CDR3 DNA reads TGCGCCAGCAGCTTGGGCGGGACACTTTATCGGGACTCGAACACCGGGGAGCTGTTTTTT. Its translation is CASSLGGTLYRDSNTGELFF.

The V and J genes are TRBV25-1 and TRBJ2-3; D is unresolved. V was cut by 0 bases and J by 7 bases, with 11 bases left in between. Germline CDR1 reads MGHDK; CDR2 reads SYGVNS. This CDR3 region has 14 residues. The CDR3 nucleotides are TGTGCCAGCAGTGAATATATTGGTGGTCATACGCAGTATTTT. Translating it yields CASSEYIGGHTQYF.

J is TRBJ2-5 and V is TRBV2; no clear D gene. The CDR3 sequence is 14 residues long. V was clipped by 4 bases and J by 3 bases, with 12 bases between them. Germline CDR1 SNHLY, CDR2 FYNNEI. CDR3 protein: CASSVGQVKETQYF. CDR3 coding DNA: TGTGCCAGCAGTGTAGGGCAGGTTAAAGAGACCCAGTACTTC.

The chain combines TRBV15 with TRBJ1-3; 7 positions match TRBD1. The junction had 4 bases not matched to a gene; V was cut back by 1 base and J by 4 bases. Germline V gene sequence: CDR1 LNHNV, CDR2 YYDKDF (reference sequence). The CDR3 consists of 15 residues. CDR3 DNA: TGTGCCACCAGCAGAGTTACAGGGGCGGGAAACACCATATATTTT. Its translation is CATSRVTGAGNTIYF.

The chain joins TRBV9 to TRBJ1-6; tentatively, D is TRBD1 (6 bases). Trimming left V 0 bases short and J 12 bases short, with 10 bases between. Germline assignment: CDR1 SGDLS and CDR2 YYNGEE. This CDR3 region has 13 residues. CDR3 in DNA: TGTGCCAGCAGCGTAGGGATAGGGGGACCCCTCCACTTT. Encoded protein: CASSVGIGGPLHF.

This chain uses TRBV20-1 with TRBJ2-1; D is ambiguous. The CDR3 has 11 amino acids. Germline-derived CDR1 and CDR2 are DFQATT and SNEGSKA (reference sequence). V lost 5 bases to trimming and J lost 12 bases, with 14 bases between them. The CDR3 DNA reads as TGCAGTGCTCCCGGGTCTAGAGCGCAGTTCTTC. It is translated as CSAPGSRAQFF.

The chain joins TRBV21-1 to TRBJ1-2. TRBV21-1 corresponds to a pseudogene. This CDR3 spans 16 amino acids. This CDR3 reads CASRWRLLQKTYGYTF. The DNA of the CDR3 is TGTGCCAGCAGGTGGCGGTTACTACAGAAGACCTATGGCTACACCTTC.

The chain combines TRBV6-1 with TRBJ1-2, with 8 bases lining up with TRBD1. The germline gives CDR1 MNHNS, CDR2 SASEGT. Trimming removed 3 bases from V and 8 bases from J; junction bases left unmatched: 5. The CDR3 runs to 13 residues. The CDR3 DNA sequence: TGTGCCAGCAGTGACGGACAGGGAGGGGGCTACACCTTC. Amino acid sequence: CASSDGQGGGYTF.

The chain joins TRBV5-8 to TRBJ2-2; the match to TRBD2 covers 8 bases. The V gene's germline CDR1 is SGHTS and CDR2 YDEGEE. The V gene end was trimmed by 4 bases and the J gene end by 6 bases; junction bases not matched to a gene: 2. There are 13 residues in the CDR3. This CDR3 is CASSQLAAGELFF. The CDR3 coding sequence is TGTGCCAGCAGCCAACTAGCGGCCGGGGAGCTGTTTTTT. The full variable domain, in which reference TRBV5-8 and TRBJ2-2 provide the parts outside the CDR3, is EAGVTQSPTHLIKTRGQQATLRCSPISGHTSVYWYQQALGLGLQFLLWYDEGEERNRGNFPPRFSGRQFPNYSSELNVNALELEDSALYLCASSQLAAGELFFGEGSRLTVL.

The rearrangement uses TRBV4-1 and TRBJ2-6; TRBD2 matches at 11 bases. The germline V gene has CDR1 MGHRA and CDR2 YSYEKL. The CDR3 sequence is 20 residues long. The V and J ends lost 4 bases and 2 bases, in that order; junction bases with no gene match: 13. The CDR3 sequence: CASSPRGLAGGRTGANVLTF. The CDR3 DNA sequence: TGCGCCAGCAGCCCAAGGGGCCTAGCGGGAGGTAGGACTGGGGCCAACGTCCTGACTTTC.